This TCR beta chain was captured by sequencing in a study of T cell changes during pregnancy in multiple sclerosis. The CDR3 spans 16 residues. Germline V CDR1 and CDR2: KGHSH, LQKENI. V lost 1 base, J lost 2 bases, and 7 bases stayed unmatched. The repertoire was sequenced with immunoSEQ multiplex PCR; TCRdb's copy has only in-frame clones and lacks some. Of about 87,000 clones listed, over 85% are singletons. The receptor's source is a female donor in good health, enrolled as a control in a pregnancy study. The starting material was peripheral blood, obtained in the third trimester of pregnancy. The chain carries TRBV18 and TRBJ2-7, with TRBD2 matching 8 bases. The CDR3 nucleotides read TGTGCCAGCTCACCACTCCTCACTAGCGGTGCCTACGAGCAGTACTTC. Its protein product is CASSPLLTSGAYEQYF.